Listed below are T cell receptor beta chains from one sample, sequenced in a study of shared clonotypes between healthy human individuals. Profiled with immunoSEQ multiplex PCR; TCRdb holds only in-frame clones, not every one. The sample includes over a million clones, about 84% of them seen just once. Sample: memory CD4+ T cells from PBMCs. The receptors stem from a man aged 18 to 29 in good health. Some clones in this sample may be carry-over from other donors' samples. Both conserved end residues are part of each CDR3.

TRBV15,TRBJ1-2,CATSRHGQGAGYTF
TRBV7-4,TRBJ1-5,CASSLQPQGAYSNQPQHF
TRBV6-1,TRBJ2-1,CASSLLAYEQFF
TRBV28,TRBJ1-5,CASSLIGGGQPQHF
TRBV27,TRBJ1-4,CASSPGAGLGNEKLFF
TRBV5-1,TRBJ1-5,CASSQGANQPQHF
TRBV6-1,TRBJ2-7,CARLGCYEQYF
TRBV7-2,TRBJ2-2,CASSRWREGTGELFF
TRBV27,TRBJ2-5,CASSRPDTQETQYF
TRBV5-3,TRBJ1-1,CASVEPGQLSPEAFF
TRBV19,TRBJ1-5,CASSIVRGNQPQHF
TRBV5-6,TRBJ2-3,CASSFRWADTQYF
TRBV7-2,TRBJ1-2,CASSQRRGGDLHGYTF
TRBV19,TRBJ1-1,CASTGYTEAFF
TRBV5-1,TRBJ2-5,CASSLGGSGIQETQYF
TRBV28,TRBJ2-7,CASSFSGRAGVRYEQYF
TRBV28,TRBJ1-1,CASRSQGGDGGAFF
TRBV10-3,TRBJ2-3,CAIKSNADTQYF
TRBV27,TRBJ1-2,CASSLWAGDVGGYTF
TRBV5-1,TRBJ1-5,CASSLAGAGNQPQHF
TRBV2,TRBJ1-2,CASSRSPRAANYGYTF
TRBV5-1,TRBJ2-7,CASSFLGQLYEQYF
TRBV4-2,TRBJ2-7,CASSQGFSSGAYEQYF
TRBV2,TRBJ2-5,CASQGGETQYF
TRBV19,TRBJ1-5,CASGDRDNQPQHF
TRBV29-1,TRBJ1-1,CSVVRTAMNTEAFF
TRBV6-5,TRBJ2-5,CASSYGLAETQYF
TRBV5-1,TRBJ2-3,CASSLQVAGDTQYF
TRBV5-1,TRBJ1-4,CASSTGTGRNEKLFF
TRBV28,TRBJ1-2,CASERGGARNYGYTF
TRBV6-5,TRBJ2-7,CASSPAYSGSYEQYF
TRBV19,TRBJ2-5,CASSSPLAGVETQYF
TRBV18,TRBJ1-1,CASSQGVNTEAFF
TRBV9,TRBJ2-6,CASSPLGSGANVLTF
TRBV4-1,TRBJ2-1,CASSRGDNEQFF
TRBV7-3,TRBJ2-2,CASSSKRARAGKNTGELFF
TRBV6-6,TRBJ1-4,CASSYPRTGTNEKLFF
TRBV29-1,TRBJ2-3,CSAGPPYSTDTQYF
TRBV27,TRBJ1-4,CASSSSTQGWEKLFF
TRBV19,TRBJ2-1,CASRQVGGGEQFF
TRBV30,TRBJ2-1,CAWENRNEQFF
TRBV7-9,TRBJ2-7,CASSSSGGYEQYF
TRBV5-4,TRBJ1-6,CASSFGVPPLHF
TRBV23-1,TRBJ1-4,CASSRGSWGAREKLFF
TRBV5-1,TRBJ2-7,CASSLRTDSYEQYF
TRBV28,TRBJ2-7,CASRPPRQASYEQYF
TRBV18,TRBJ2-3,CASSPQPTDTQYF
TRBV18,TRBJ2-7,CASSPLAVTYEQYF
TRBV18,TRBJ1-5,CASSPTGRSNQPQHF
TRBV7-9,TRBJ2-7,CASSFGTEPYEQYF
TRBV6-1,TRBJ1-2,CASSEEAGVSYGYTF
TRBV18,TRBJ1-5,CASSPGAGQPQHF